What follows are 26 T cell receptor beta chains derived from one specimen sequenced in a study of blood T cell repertoires in COVID-19. Sequencing was performed with immunoSEQ multiplex PCR; in TCRdb, only in-frame clones are kept and a portion is missing. This sample carries a few hundred thousand clones, roughly 88% of them seen once, and the ten largest clones take 3%. The specimen was peripheral blood. The origin of the receptors is a woman in her twenties or thirties with active or convalescent COVID-19.

The chain is built from TRBV9 and TRBJ1-2; D is perhaps TRBD1 (6 bases). The CDR3 is 16 amino acids. Germline values: CDR1 SGDLS, CDR2 YYNGEE. V was trimmed by 0 bases and J by 4 bases, leaving 16 bases between them. CDR3 region: CASSVGGQPWTYGYTF. The CDR3 DNA is TGTGCCAGCAGCGTAGGAGGACAGCCTTGGACCTATGGCTACACCTTC.

V usage is TRBV24-1 and J usage is TRBJ2-1; D possibly corresponds to TRBD2 (5 bases). Germline values: CDR1 KGHDR, CDR2 SFDVKD. Trimming pared 4 bases from V and 6 bases from J, leaving 12 bases between. The CDR3 is 14 amino acids. The CDR3 sequence: CATSDRRLSNEQFF. DNA of the CDR3: TGTGCCACCAGTGACCGTCGACTATCCAATGAGCAGTTCTTC.

The chain couples TRBV12-3 or TRBV12-4 to TRBJ1-5; D remains ambiguous. The CDR3 is 12 amino acids. The V end was cut by 7 bases, the J end by 7 bases, with 11 bases between. CDR3: CASTQNLQPQHF. The CDR3 DNA follows: TGTGCCAGCACCCAAAACTTGCAGCCCCAGCATTTT.

This clone showed up just a few times. The chain recombines TRBV18 with TRBJ1-5; the D gene is possibly TRBD1 (5 bases). The V gene lost 5 bases and the J gene lost 3 bases, with 8 bases spanning the gap. Looked up from germline, CDR1 is KGHSH and CDR2 is LQKENI. CDR3 length equals 13 residues. The CDR3 spells CASSGQVNQPQHF. In DNA form, the CDR3 reads TGTGCCAGCTCAGGACAAGTCAATCAGCCCCAGCATTTT.

This clone was observed a single time. The rearrangement joins TRBV5-1 to TRBJ2-5; D possibly corresponds to TRBD1 (5 bases). This CDR3 region has 14 residues. V lost 0 bases and J 3 bases, leaving 9 bases between the germline ends. CDR1 SGHRS and CDR2 YFSETQ come from the germline V gene. CDR3 coding DNA: TGCGCCAGCAGCTTGGAGGGCAGGGAAGAGACCCAGTACTTC. Residues: CASSLEGREETQYF.

The chain uses TRBV11-2 and TRBJ2-1; TRBD2 agrees at 11 bases. The trim removed 1 base at V and 8 bases at J, leaving 4 bases unmatched. Germline V gene sequence: CDR1 SGHAT, CDR2 FQNNGV. The CDR3 spans 15 residues. The CDR3 protein is CASSLGLAGGHEQFF. The CDR3 region has the DNA TGTGCCAGCAGCTTAGGGCTAGCGGGGGGACATGAGCAGTTCTTC. Full variable domain (rest looked up from reference TRBV11-2 and TRBJ2-1): EAGVAQSPRYKIIEKRQSVAFWCNPISGHATLYWYQQILGQGPKLLIQFQNNGVVDDSQLPKDRFSAERLKGVDSTLKIQPAKLEDSAVYLCASSLGLAGGHEQFFGPGTRLTVL.

This CDR3 reads CSASPADEQFF. The DNA for the CDR3 is TGCAGCGCCTCTCCCGCGGATGAGCAGTTCTTC. This chain uses TRBV29-1 with TRBJ2-1; D unclear. With 7 bases removed from V and 8 bases from J, the gap between germline ends came to 12 bases. CDR1 is SQVTM and CDR2 is ANQGSEA in the germline V gene. The CDR3 extends over 11 amino acids.

The rearrangement links TRBV28 to TRBJ1-5; D gene ambiguous. CDR3 length equals 15 residues. The germline CDR1 and CDR2 sequences are MDHEN and SYDVKM. Trimming removed 2 bases at V and 11 bases at J, with 19 bases between. CDR3 sequence reads: CASSLREVAQEAQHF. The CDR3, as DNA: TGTGCCAGCAGTTTAAGAGAAGTAGCGCAAGAAGCCCAGCATTTT.

The chain combines TRBV19 with TRBJ1-2; the match to TRBD1 covers 9 bases. Germline values: CDR1 LNHDA, CDR2 SQIVND (reference sequence). Trimming removed 5 bases from V and 2 bases from J; junction bases left unmatched: 3. The CDR3 contains 14 residues. The CDR3 sequence is CASSVGQGNYGYTF. The DNA of the CDR3 is TGTGCCAGTAGTGTAGGACAGGGGAACTATGGCTACACCTTC.

The rearrangement links TRBV27 to TRBJ1-5; no clear D gene. Germline assignment: CDR1 MNHEY and CDR2 SMNVEV (reference sequence). The V gene lost 3 bases and the J gene lost 0 bases, with 9 bases spanning the gap. The CDR3 is 15 amino acids. The CDR3 DNA follows: TGTGCCAGCAGTTTTACCCGGGGTAGCAATCAGCCCCAGCATTTT. It translates to CASSFTRGSNQPQHF.

This sequence joins TRBV3-1 (or the pseudogene TRBV3-2) and TRBJ2-1; no clear D gene. The germline V and J ends were trimmed by 6 bases and 0 bases, with 6 bases remaining between them. The CDR3 length is 13 residues. Germline loops: CDR1 LGHDT, CDR2 YNNKEL (reference sequence). Written as DNA, the CDR3 is TGTGCCAGCAGTCCCAGCTCCTACAATGAGCAGTTCTTC. Its protein product is CASSPSSYNEQFF.

The CDR3 sequence: CASSEGGGLEPQHF. CDR3 bases: TGTGCCAGCAGTGAAGGCGGGGGGTTAGAGCCCCAGCATTTT. V gene TRBV6-1 combines with J gene TRBJ1-5; D may be TRBD1 (5 bases). The CDR3 covers 14 residues. V was cut by 1 base and J by 8 bases, with 12 bases left in between. Germline V gene sequence: CDR1 MNHNS, CDR2 SASEGT.

The chain employs TRBV3-1 (or the pseudogene TRBV3-2) and TRBJ2-7, with TRBD2 as a possible D gene (6 bases). The CDR3 runs to 16 residues. V gave up 5 bases and J gave up 5 bases, with 22 bases separating them. The germline gives CDR1 LGHDT, CDR2 YNNKEL (reference sequence). CDR3 protein: CASSSRGGTRHHEQYF. The DNA of the CDR3 is TGTGCCAGCAGCTCTCGAGGAGGGACCCGCCACCACGAGCAGTACTTC.

This rearrangement joins TRBV7-9 to TRBJ1-2; TRBD1 matches 9 bases. Germline V CDR1 and CDR2: SEHNR, FQNEAQ (reference sequence). The CDR3 extends over 17 amino acids. J lost 2 bases, V lost 1 base, and 8 bases had no gene match. CDR3 sequence (DNA): TGTGCCAGCAGCTTAGTCCTGGGACAGGGTTGGAACTATGGCTACACCTTC. It encodes CASSLVLGQGWNYGYTF. The full variable domain, with the rest looked up from reference TRBV7-9 and TRBJ1-2, is DTGVSQNPRHKITKRGQNVTFRCDPISEHNRLYWYRQTLGQGPEFLTYFQNEAQLEKSRLLSDRFSAERPKGSFSTLEIQRTEQGDSAMYLCASSLVLGQGWNYGYTFGSGTRLTVV.

The chain recombines TRBV6-5 with TRBJ2-5, with 10 bases aligning to TRBD1. Looked up from germline, CDR1 is MNHEY and CDR2 is SVGAGI. This CDR3 is built from 15 residues. Trimming cost V 6 bases and J 5 bases; bases outside gene matches: 9. The CDR3 coding sequence is TGTGCCAGCAGGGGGACAGGGGTTTTTGAGGAGACCCAGTACTTC. Translation gives CASRGTGVFEETQYF.

This clone was found many times. The V and J genes are TRBV12-3 or TRBV12-4 and TRBJ1-2, with 8 bases lining up with TRBD1. The trim removed 9 bases at V and 0 bases at J, leaving 3 bases unmatched. This CDR3 is 13 amino acids long. DNA of the CDR3: TGTGCCAGTCGACAGGGGTCTAACTATGGCTACACCTTC. It yields the protein CASRQGSNYGYTF.

The V gene is TRBV18, the J gene TRBJ1-6, with 7 bases fitting TRBD1. V was pared by 6 bases and J by 10 bases, with 18 bases of the junction left unmatched. The germline V gene has CDR1 KGHSH and CDR2 LQKENI. The CDR3 runs 17 residues. This CDR3 is CASSSTTIRDSFSPLHF. The DNA for the CDR3 is TGTGCCAGCTCCTCCACCACCATCCGGGACAGCTTCTCACCCCTCCACTTT.

The V and J genes are TRBV7-8 and TRBJ2-5, with TRBD2 matching over 8 bases. The ends lost 4 bases at V and 2 bases at J; junction bases unmatched: 3. The CDR3 contains 14 residues. Germline assignment: CDR1 SGHVS and CDR2 FQNEAQ. The CDR3 DNA sequence: TGTGCCAGCAGCTCCGAGCGGGGGCAAGAGACCCAGTACTTC. Residues: CASSSERGQETQYF.

The chain has TRBV5-4 and TRBJ1-2, with 9 bases identical to TRBD1. From germline, CDR1 is SGHNT and CDR2 YYREEE (reference sequence). The CDR3 length is 14 residues. Trimming removed 4 bases from V and 8 bases from J; junction bases left unmatched: 9. The CDR3, as DNA: TGTGCCAGCAGCCGACAGGGGGGAGGAGGAGGCTACACCTTC. It encodes CASSRQGGGGGYTF.

This clone was picked up a small number of times. The chain recombines TRBV5-4 with TRBJ1-2; D gene unclear. This CDR3 is 13 amino acids long. Trimming removed 4 bases from V and 3 bases from J, with 10 bases in between. Germline V gene lookup returns CDR1 SGHNT and CDR2 YYREEE (reference sequence). The CDR3 DNA sequence: TGTGCCAGCAGCCCCCGAGGTTACTATGGCTACACCTTC. Residues: CASSPRGYYGYTF.

The CDR3 loop reads CASSLWRGGTGELFF. In DNA form, the CDR3 reads TGTGCCAGCAGCCTCTGGCGGGGGGGAACCGGGGAGCTGTTTTTT. This chain uses TRBV7-2 with TRBJ2-2, with 9 bases that match TRBD2. In germline, CDR1 is SGHTA, CDR2 FQGNSA. CDR3 length equals 15 residues. Losses at the gene ends were 5 bases for V and 5 bases for J; bases not matched to a gene: 6.

The chain employs TRBV19 and TRBJ2-7; D may be TRBD1 (5 bases). V dropped 5 bases and J dropped 1 base, with 15 bases sitting between them. This CDR3 spans 15 amino acids. The germline V gene encodes CDR1 LNHDA and CDR2 SQIVND (reference sequence). CDR3 amino acids: CASSSYRSRSYEQYF. The DNA for the CDR3 is TGTGCCAGTAGTTCCTACAGGTCAAGGTCCTACGAGCAGTACTTC.

V gene TRBV5-1 combines with J gene TRBJ1-5, with D possibly TRBD1 on 5 matching bases. This CDR3 is built from 15 residues. The germline V gene has CDR1 SGHRS and CDR2 YFSETQ. Trimming removed 2 bases at V and 4 bases at J, with 13 bases between. CDR3 sequence reads: CASSFDSGGNQPQHF. For the CDR3, the DNA is TGCGCCAGCAGCTTTGATAGCGGGGGGAATCAGCCCCAGCATTTT.

The rearrangement uses TRBV9 and TRBJ2-1; 9 bases map to TRBD1. V lost 3 bases to trimming and J lost 3 bases; unmatched junction nucleotides: 4. CDR3 length: 15 residues. The V gene's germline CDR1 is SGDLS and CDR2 YYNGEE. This chain's CDR3 is CASSADRGNYNEQFF. CDR3 nucleotides: TGTGCCAGCAGCGCTGACAGGGGGAACTACAATGAGCAGTTCTTC.

This clone has a handful of counts. The V and J genes are TRBV25-1 and TRBJ1-5; D remains unclear. The V end was cut by 4 bases, the J end by 1 base, with 5 bases between. The CDR3 has 13 amino acids. Germline lookup yields CDR1 MGHDK and CDR2 SYGVNS. CDR3 sequence: CASSGRSNQPQHF. CDR3 coding DNA: TGTGCCAGCAGTGGCCGGAGCAATCAGCCCCAGCATTTT.

The J gene is TRBJ1-5, the V gene TRBV4-3; no firm D call. The V gene lost 4 bases and the J gene lost 1 base, with 14 bases spanning the gap. In germline, CDR1 is LGHNA, CDR2 YSLEER. CDR3 length equals 16 residues. The CDR3 DNA follows: TGCGCCAGCAGCCGGTCCTCGACGGGGAGCAATCAGCCCCAGCATTTT. As protein: CASSRSSTGSNQPQHF.